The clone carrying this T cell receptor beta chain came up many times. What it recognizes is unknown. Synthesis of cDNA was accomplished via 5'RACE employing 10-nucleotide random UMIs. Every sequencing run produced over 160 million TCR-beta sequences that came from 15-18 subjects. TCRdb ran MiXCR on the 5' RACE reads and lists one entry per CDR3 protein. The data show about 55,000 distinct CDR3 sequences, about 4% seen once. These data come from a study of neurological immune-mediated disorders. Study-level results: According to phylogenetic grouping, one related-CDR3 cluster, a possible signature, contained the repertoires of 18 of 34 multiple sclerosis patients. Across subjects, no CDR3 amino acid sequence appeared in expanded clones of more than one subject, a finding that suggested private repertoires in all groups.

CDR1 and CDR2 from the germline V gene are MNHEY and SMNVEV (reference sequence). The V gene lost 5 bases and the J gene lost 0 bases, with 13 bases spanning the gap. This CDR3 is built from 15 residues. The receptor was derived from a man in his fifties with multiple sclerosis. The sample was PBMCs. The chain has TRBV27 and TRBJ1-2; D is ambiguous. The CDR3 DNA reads TGTGCCAGCAGTCCAACCGGGCTTCCTAACTATGGCTACACCTTC. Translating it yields CASSPTGLPNYGYTF.